The 10 T cell receptor beta chains in this list originate from one sample, sequenced in a study of radiotherapy plus CTLA-4 blockade in lung cancer. Assay used: immunoSEQ multiplex PCR; TCRdb lists only in-frame clones, some missing. The sample records about 38,000 clones, around three quarters being singletons. The input for sequencing was peripheral blood, taken from a patient treated with radiotherapy plus ipilimumab. These receptors were collected from a human donor with non-small cell lung cancer who had stable disease on radiotherapy plus ipilimumab.

The V and J genes are TRBV29-1 and TRBJ1-4; the match to TRBD1 covers 7 bases. CDR3 length: 17 residues. Germline V gene sequence: CDR1 SQVTM, CDR2 ANQGSEA. J was trimmed by 0 bases and V by 6 bases; bases with no gene match: 13. The CDR3 is CSVRTGSLLATNEKLFF. The DNA of the CDR3 is TGCAGCGTGAGGACAGGCTCGCTACTCGCAACTAATGAAAAACTGTTTTTT.

This clone was seen once. The chain uses TRBV5-1 and TRBJ2-5; possibly TRBD1 for D (5 bases). Trimming removed 0 bases from V and 1 base from J, with 10 bases in between. This CDR3 region has 15 residues. Per germline, CDR1 SGHRS and CDR2 YFSETQ. CDR3 residues: CASSLALGPQETQYF. Here the CDR3 DNA reads TGCGCCAGCAGCTTGGCCTTGGGGCCCCAAGAGACCCAGTACTTC.

This sequence joins TRBV28 and TRBJ1-4, with D unclear. This CDR3 has 13 amino acids. The germline V gene has CDR1 MDHEN and CDR2 SYDVKM. V was cut by 2 bases and J by 5 bases, with 6 bases left in between. Written as DNA, the CDR3 is TGTGCCAGCAGTTTACGGCGGAATGAAAAACTGTTTTTT. This codes for CASSLRRNEKLFF.

The chain couples TRBV10-3 to TRBJ2-7; D gene ambiguous. The CDR3 covers 11 residues. V dropped 8 bases and J dropped 1 base, with 6 bases sitting between them. The germline gives CDR1 ENHRY, CDR2 SYGVKD. CDR3 sequence (DNA): TGTGCCATCGGAGAGTCCTACGAGCAGTACTTC. Protein: CAIGESYEQYF.

V is TRBV7-8 and J is TRBJ1-2; 10 bases map to TRBD1. CDR1 and CDR2 from the germline V gene are SGHVS and FQNEAQ. J gave up 4 bases and V 5 bases, and 13 bases lay outside the gene matches. This CDR3 comprises 17 residues. Here the CDR3 DNA reads TGTGCCAGCAGCCTAAGGACAGGGGGAAAGAACGGCTATGGCTACACCTTC. This encodes CASSLRTGGKNGYGYTF. The whole variable domain, remainder taken from reference TRBV7-8 and TRBJ1-2, is GAGVSQSPRYKVAKRGQDVALRCDPISGHVSLFWYQQALGQGPEFLTYFQNEAQLDKSGLPSDRFFAERPEGSVSTLKIQRTQQEDSAVYLCASSLRTGGKNGYGYTFGSGTRLTVV.

The rearrangement uses TRBV14 and TRBJ2-1; TRBD2 matches 9 bases. Germline trimming cut 4 bases from V and 9 bases from J; bases unmatched to any gene: 19. This CDR3 has 18 residues. CDR1 is SGHDN and CDR2 is FVKESK in the germline V gene. CDR3 nucleotides: TGTGCCAGCAGCCCGCGGGGTATGGCGGGGGGGCTATCGGGTGAGCAGTTCTTC. Translated: CASSPRGMAGGLSGEQFF.

The V gene is TRBV6-5, the J gene TRBJ1-2; D unclear. CDR3 length: 11 amino acids. With 7 bases removed from V and 10 bases from J, the gap between germline ends came to 13 bases. CDR1 and CDR2 from the germline V gene are MNHEY and SVGAGI. Here the CDR3 DNA reads TGTGCCAGCACCCACGGTGGAGACTACACCTTC. This encodes CASTHGGDYTF.

CDR3 region: CASSLRTGSGANVLTF. The DNA of the CDR3 is TGTGCCAGCAGCCTTCGGACAGGGTCTGGGGCCAACGTCCTGACTTTC. The chain combines TRBV9 with TRBJ2-6; 8 bases line up with TRBD1. V lost 4 bases and J lost 1; bases outside the gene matches: 4. Germline CDR1 and CDR2: SGDLS and YYNGEE. The CDR3 sequence is 16 residues long.

The V gene is TRBV28, the J gene TRBJ2-7; 7 positions agree with TRBD2. V lost 4 bases and J lost 4; bases outside the gene matches: 7. The CDR3 totals 14 residues. In germline, CDR1 is MDHEN, CDR2 SYDVKM. The CDR3 sequence is CASSSGAGNYEQYV. CDR3 in DNA: TGTGCCAGCAGTTCGGGAGCGGGGAATTACGAGCAGTACGTC.

This sequence joins TRBV19 and TRBJ1-5; TRBD1 agrees at 7 bases. Germline CDR1 and CDR2: LNHDA and SQIVND (reference sequence). V trimming: 6 bases; J trimming: 2 bases; junction bases outside the gene matches: 7. This CDR3 has 15 residues. The CDR3 sequence: CASRMTGRRNQPQHF. The CDR3 DNA reads as TGTGCCAGTAGGATGACAGGGCGACGCAATCAGCCCCAGCATTTT.